The source of this TCR beta chain is a study of OX40 agonist ivuxolimab in advanced cancers. On the study more broadly: Patients with hepatocellular carcinoma, melanoma, renal cell or head and neck cancer made up the dose-escalation patients. Aged about 23 to 90 with a mean of 60 years, they were under 85% male. Notes on the study in general: Clones of CD4+ and CD8+ blood T cells grew by week 6 at doses of 0.1 to 3.0 mg/kg.

V trimming: 4 bases; J trimming: 0 bases; junction bases outside the gene matches: 6. Germline lookup yields CDR1 SGHRS and CDR2 YFSETQ. The length of the CDR3 is 15 residues. Measured with immunoSEQ multiplex PCR; TCRdb has only the in-frame clones, and not every one. Of about 65,000 clones in the sample, about nine tenths were seen once. Points on this clone: Antigen unknown.

This material consisted of CD4+ or CD8+ T cells sorted from blood, taken in a trial of the OX40 agonist ivuxolimab. The clonotype was recovered from an adult with an advanced solid tumor such as melanoma, head and neck, liver or kidney cancer. The chain carries TRBV5-1 and TRBJ2-7, with 8 bases fitting TRBD1. The DNA of the CDR3 is TGCGCCAGCAGCCGGGGACAGGCCCCCTCCTACGAGCAGTACTTC. This codes for CASSRGQAPSYEQYF.